This TCR beta chain is from a study of T-cell memory formation after mild COVID-19. Study context: Largely, the TCR clusters proved donor specific.

Study-wide results and caveats: Researchers report contracting CD4+ clones mostly in CM and EM, with CD8+ clones in EMRA.

This CDR3 has 13 residues. Per germline, CDR1 SGHRS and CDR2 YFSETQ. With 4 bases removed from V and 4 bases from J, the gap between germline ends came to 9 bases. This clonotype appeared a few times. Antigen unknown. Using constant-segment primers, 5'RACE produced TCR alpha and TCR beta cDNA libraries carrying sample barcodes and UMIs. One entry per CDR3 protein, called by TCRdb with MiXCR from the 5' RACE reads. The table shows 450,000 to 650,000 distinct CDR3 sequences, with approximately 19% occurring only once. The TCR originated in an adult woman who had mild COVID-19 (a few samples of this study predate the infection). Cell type and time point are not known. The V call is TRBV5-1, the J call TRBJ2-1, with D unresolved. The sequenced sample consisted of PBMCs or a T cell subset sorted from them (not recorded which). The CDR3 DNA reads as TGCGCCAGCAGCCCGGACGCTTACAATGAGCAGTTCTTC. Its translation: CASSPDAYNEQFF. The full variable domain, completed using reference TRBV5-1 and TRBJ2-1, is KAGVTQTPRYLIKTRGQQVTLSCSPISGHRSVSWYQQTPGQGLQFLFEYFSETQRNKGNFPGRFSGRQFSNSRSEMNVSTLELGDSALYLCASSPDAYNEQFFGPGTRLTVL.